These 4 T cell receptor beta chains were all obtained from the same sample, sequenced in a study of blood T cells in healthy people across ages. Alongside a J-beta primer mix, a sample-barcoded 5' primer served in a second PCR lasting roughly 6 to 11 cycles. Using its own MiXCR run on the 5' RACE reads, TCRdb lists one record per CDR3 protein. The sample holds 1.5 million or so distinct CDR3 sequences, about 43% seen once. Material: blood. The source is a young woman in good health.

The genes are TRBV15 and TRBJ2-5, with 8 bases aligning to TRBD1. The CDR3 length is 15 residues. The ends lost 5 bases at V and 5 bases at J; junction bases unmatched: 10. Looked up from germline, CDR1 is LNHNV and CDR2 is YYDKDF (reference sequence). CDR3 in amino acids: CATSDGTGVFETQYF. As DNA, the CDR3 is TGTGCCACCAGCGACGGGACAGGAGTCTTTGAGACCCAGTACTTC.

J is TRBJ2-5 and V is TRBV20-1; D possibly corresponds to TRBD2 (5 bases). The CDR3 contains 14 residues. The germline V and J ends were trimmed by 6 bases and 11 bases, with 25 bases remaining between them. Germline-derived CDR1 and CDR2 are DFQATT and SNEGSKA (reference sequence). The chain's CDR3 is CSAPAVGIYNEQYF. Here the CDR3 DNA reads TGCAGTGCCCCAGCGGTTGGGATCTACAATGAGCAGTACTTC.

In regard to this clonotype: It may be a read error: a sequence one base away is much more abundant. The chain employs TRBV11-2 and TRBJ2-1; D is possibly TRBD2 (6 bases). Germline CDR1 reads SGHAT; CDR2 reads FQNNGV. Trimming took 5 bases from V and 4 from J, leaving 15 bases between them. This CDR3 has 15 residues. The CDR3 DNA sequence: TGTGCCAGCAGCCCAGGGAGGACTCATTACAATGAGCAGTTCTTC. The encoded protein is CASSPGRTHYNEQFF.

This clonotype has a handful of counts. The V gene is TRBV12-3 or TRBV12-4, the J gene TRBJ1-1; no reliable D call. The CDR3 runs to 15 residues. V lost 1 base, J lost 6 bases, and 15 bases lay in between. As DNA, the CDR3 is TGTGCCAGCAGTTTAGTTCCGGGGAAGGCGGCTGAAGCTTTCTTT. This sequence encodes CASSLVPGKAAEAFF.